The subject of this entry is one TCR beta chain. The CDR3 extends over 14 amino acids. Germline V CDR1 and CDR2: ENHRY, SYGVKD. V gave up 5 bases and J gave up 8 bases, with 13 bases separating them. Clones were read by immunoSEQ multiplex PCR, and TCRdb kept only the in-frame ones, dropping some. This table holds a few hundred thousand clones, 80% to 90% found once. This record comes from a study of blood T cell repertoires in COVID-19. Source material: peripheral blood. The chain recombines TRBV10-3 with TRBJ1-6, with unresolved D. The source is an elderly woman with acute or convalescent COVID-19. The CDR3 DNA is TGTGCCATCAGTCCCAGCGCAGACTATTCACCCCTCCACTTT. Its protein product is CAISPSADYSPLHF.